Shown below are 24 T cell receptor beta chains from a single sample sequenced in a study of blood T cell repertoires in COVID-19. Clones were read by immunoSEQ multiplex PCR, and TCRdb kept only the in-frame ones, dropping some. Of about 400,000 clones in the sample, around nine tenths are singletons; the top ten hold about 2.9%. The sample consisted of peripheral blood. These receptors originate from a human donor in a cohort sampled during active COVID-19.

Regarding this clone: This same CDR3 is encoded by further DNA sequences in the sample. CDR3 nucleotides: TGTGCCAGTGCCGGGACACAGAACACTGAAGCTTTCTTT. Its translation is CASAGTQNTEAFF. This chain connects TRBV19 to TRBJ1-1; perhaps TRBD1 as D (6 bases). Per the germline V gene, CDR1 is LNHDA and CDR2 is SQIVND (reference sequence). The CDR3 covers 13 residues. The V gene lost 8 bases and the J gene lost 1 base, with 11 bases spanning the gap.

This chain uses TRBV19 with TRBJ2-3; D is uncertain. The CDR3 covers 15 residues. V gave up 3 bases and J gave up 0 bases, with 10 bases separating them. The germline gives CDR1 LNHDA, CDR2 SQIVND (reference sequence). For the CDR3, the DNA is TGTGCCAGTAGTATCGAGGCTTTCAGCACAGATACGCAGTATTTT. Its protein is CASSIEAFSTDTQYF.

This clone was recorded only once. The rearrangement uses TRBV19 and TRBJ1-3, with 8 positions matching TRBD1. The V gene end was trimmed by 3 bases and the J gene end by 0 bases; junction bases not matched to a gene: 4. CDR1 is LNHDA and CDR2 is SQIVND in the germline V gene (reference sequence). The CDR3 sequence is 16 residues long. The CDR3 spells CASSMGDRISGNTIYF. The CDR3 DNA is TGTGCCAGTAGTATGGGGGACAGGATCTCTGGAAACACCATATATTTT.

The genes are TRBV30 and TRBJ1-2; 8 nucleotides align to TRBD1. Unmatched junction bases numbered 1, after V lost 1 base and J lost 9 bases. CDR3 length equals 11 residues. The germline V gene encodes CDR1 GTSNPN and CDR2 SVGIG (reference sequence). The chain's CDR3 is CAWSAGGSYTF. DNA of the CDR3: TGTGCCTGGAGTGCAGGGGGCAGCTACACCTTC.

The chain uses TRBV19 and TRBJ1-4; the D gene is possibly TRBD1 (6 bases). V was shortened by 4 bases and J by 4 bases, with 16 bases between the two germline ends. Per germline, CDR1 LNHDA and CDR2 SQIVND (reference sequence). This CDR3 has 16 residues. CDR3 sequence (DNA): TGTGCCAGTAGTACCAAAAGGACAGCATTTAATGAAAAACTGTTTTTT. Residues: CASSTKRTAFNEKLFF.

V is TRBV7-8 and J is TRBJ2-7, with D unclear. V shed 3 bases and J shed 2 bases, with 11 bases lying between them. Per germline, CDR1 SGHVS and CDR2 FQNEAQ. There are 14 residues in the CDR3. The CDR3 region has the DNA TGTGCCAGCAGCTTGGCGGCCACAACCTACGAGCAGTACTTC. Its protein is CASSLAATTYEQYF.

A remark on this clone: The same CDR3 is also encoded by other DNA sequences in this sample. The rearrangement links TRBV5-1 to TRBJ2-1, with a tentative D call TRBD1 (6 bases). The CDR3 runs 15 residues. CDR1 is SGHRS and CDR2 is YFSETQ in the germline V gene. Trimming pared 0 bases from V and 1 base from J, leaving 8 bases between. The CDR3 DNA is TGCGCCAGCAGCTTGGGCCAGGGGTCCTACAATGAGCAGTTCTTC. Translation gives CASSLGQGSYNEQFF.

This chain connects TRBV5-1 to TRBJ1-4; 8 bases fit TRBD1. Unmatched junction bases numbered 6, after V lost 2 bases and J lost 3 bases. CDR3 size: 16 residues. Germline V gives CDR1 SGHRS, CDR2 YFSETQ. The CDR3: CASSLGQGVANEKLFF. As DNA, the CDR3 is TGCGCCAGCAGCTTAGGACAGGGCGTAGCTAATGAAAAACTGTTTTTT. The full variable domain, in which reference TRBV5-1 and TRBJ1-4 provide the parts outside the CDR3, is KAGVTQTPRYLIKTRGQQVTLSCSPISGHRSVSWYQQTPGQGLQFLFEYFSETQRNKGNFPGRFSGRQFSNSRSEMNVSTLELGDSALYLCASSLGQGVANEKLFFGSGTQLSVL.

This chain links TRBV5-1 with TRBJ2-7, with 8 bases that match TRBD1. The length of the CDR3 is 13 residues. With V trimmed by 6 bases and J by 2 bases, 4 bases remained unmatched. The germline CDR1 and CDR2 sequences are SGHRS and YFSETQ. The CDR3 reads CASKQTGAYEQYF. The CDR3 DNA follows: TGCGCCAGCAAACAGACAGGGGCCTACGAGCAGTACTTC. The variable domain in full, completed from reference TRBV5-1 and TRBJ2-7, reads KAGVTQTPRYLIKTRGQQVTLSCSPISGHRSVSWYQQTPGQGLQFLFEYFSETQRNKGNFPGRFSGRQFSNSRSEMNVSTLELGDSALYLCASKQTGAYEQYFGPGTRLTVT.

This sequence joins TRBV7-6 and TRBJ2-5, with 8 bases aligning to TRBD2. With 5 bases clipped from V and 2 bases from J, the junction kept 4 bases outside the gene matches. From germline, CDR1 is SGHVS and CDR2 FNYEAQ. CDR3 length: 14 residues. The CDR3 sequence: CASSPGTRQETQYF. The CDR3 coding sequence is TGTGCCAGCAGCCCCGGGACTAGGCAAGAGACCCAGTACTTC.

This chain's CDR3 is CAWSVPGSSLVTEAFF. DNA of the CDR3: TGTGCCTGGAGTGTACCGGGGAGTTCCCTGGTTACTGAAGCTTTCTTT. The V call is TRBV30, the J call TRBJ1-1, with unresolved D. The CDR3 is 16 residues long. Trimming stripped 0 bases from V and 5 bases from J, with 19 bases between. The germline CDR1 and CDR2 sequences are GTSNPN and SVGIG (reference sequence).

This clone showed up just a few times. V is TRBV5-6 and J is TRBJ1-1; weak D call: TRBD1 (6 bases). Between the trimmed V and J ends, which lost 4 bases and 2 bases, there was a span of 27 bases. The CDR3 length is 19 residues. CDR1 is SGHDT, CDR2 YYEEEE, per germline. CDR3 in amino acids: CASSPPGTIFRSDNTEAFF. The DNA for the CDR3 is TGTGCCAGCAGCCCACCCGGGACAATTTTTCGGAGCGACAACACTGAAGCTTTCTTT.

This chain joins TRBV5-1 and TRBJ1-4; the D gene is possibly TRBD1 (5 bases). Trimming pared 0 bases from V and 5 bases from J, leaving 8 bases between. Germline V CDR1 and CDR2: SGHRS, YFSETQ. The CDR3 contains 14 residues. The CDR3 bases are TGCGCCAGCAGCTTGGGGACAAGGAATGAAAAACTGTTTTTT. Its protein product is CASSLGTRNEKLFF.

CDR3: CASSLKGQGRSNEQFF. The CDR3 DNA is TGTGCCAGCAGCTTGAAGGGACAGGGGAGATCAAATGAGCAGTTCTTC. The chain carries TRBV7-3 and TRBJ2-1, with 10 bases matching TRBD1. This CDR3 comprises 16 residues. From germline, CDR1 is SGHTA and CDR2 FQGTGA. J gave up 7 bases and V 3 bases, and 9 bases lay outside the gene matches.

This clone was seen a single time. The V and J genes are TRBV5-1 and TRBJ1-4; D perhaps matches TRBD1 (6 bases). Germline V gives CDR1 SGHRS, CDR2 YFSETQ. The length of the CDR3 is 14 residues. V lost 4 bases and J lost 6, with 13 bases in between. The CDR3, as DNA: TGCGCCAGCAGCACCAGGGGAAGTGATGAAAAACTGTTTTTT. This encodes CASSTRGSDEKLFF.

The chain combines TRBV7-2 with TRBJ1-1; D remains unclear. V lost 4 bases, J lost 0 bases, and 9 bases lay in between. The CDR3 loop spans 14 amino acids. The germline V gene encodes CDR1 SGHTA and CDR2 FQGNSA. The CDR3 spells CASSSTPLNTEAFF. CDR3 in DNA: TGTGCCAGCAGCTCTACCCCACTGAACACTGAAGCTTTCTTT.

This sequence joins TRBV7-3 and TRBJ2-3; the match to TRBD2 covers 9 bases. V lost 2 bases, J lost 1 base, and 7 bases stayed unmatched. The CDR3 runs 17 residues. Germline loops: CDR1 SGHTA, CDR2 FQGTGA. The CDR3 nucleotides read TGTGCCAGCAGCTTAGATCCGCTAGCGGGACGCACAGATACGCAGTATTTT. Protein sequence: CASSLDPLAGRTDTQYF.

The gene calls are TRBV6-5 and TRBJ1-1; D not certain. Germline CDR1 and CDR2: MNHEY and SVGAGI. V lost 2 bases and J 1 base, leaving 5 bases between the germline ends. The CDR3 sequence is 13 residues long. CDR3 loop: CASSYQKNTEAFF. As DNA, the CDR3 is TGTGCCAGCAGTTACCAGAAGAACACTGAAGCTTTCTTT.

The sample holds one count of this clone. This sequence joins TRBV29-1 and TRBJ2-1; tentative D call: TRBD1 (6 bases). V was pared by 7 bases and J by 0 bases, with 13 bases between. This CDR3 comprises 14 residues. Germline V CDR1 and CDR2: SQVTM, ANQGSEA. The CDR3 DNA is TGCAGCGCCCGTGGGGGCGACTCCTACAATGAGCAGTTCTTC. Its translation: CSARGGDSYNEQFF.

The chain uses TRBV28 and TRBJ2-3, with 7 bases matching TRBD2. Germline V CDR1 and CDR2: MDHEN, SYDVKM. The V segment lost 3 bases and the J segment 0 bases; nucleotides outside the gene matches: 3. This CDR3 region has 15 residues. In nucleotides, the CDR3 is TGTGCCAGCAGTTTCCGGGGGGAAAGCACAGATACGCAGTATTTT. Amino acid sequence: CASSFRGESTDTQYF. Full variable domain (rest looked up from reference TRBV28 and TRBJ2-3): DVKVTQSSRYLVKRTGEKVFLECVQDMDHENMFWYRQDPGLGLRLIYFSYDVKMKEKGDIPEGYSVSREKKERFSLILESASTNQTSMYLCASSFRGESTDTQYFGPGTRLTVL.

The V and J genes are TRBV28 and TRBJ2-1, with 15 nucleotides matching TRBD2. The CDR3 sequence is 14 residues long. Germline trimming cut 5 bases from V and 10 bases from J; bases unmatched to any gene: 3. Germline CDR1 MDHEN, CDR2 SYDVKM. CDR3 in amino acids: CASSPGTSGREQFF. The CDR3 DNA reads TGTGCCAGCAGTCCAGGGACTAGCGGGAGGGAGCAGTTCTTC.

This chain joins TRBV27 and TRBJ2-1; 10 bases agree with TRBD2. Germline CDR1 is MNHEY and CDR2 is SMNVEV (reference sequence). V gave up 6 bases and J gave up 9 bases; unmatched junction bases: 17. CDR3 length: 17 amino acids. The CDR3 DNA reads as TGTGCCAGCAGGTGGGGGGGAGCGGGAGGGCCAAAGGGTGAGCAGTTCTTC. Translating gives CASRWGGAGGPKGEQFF.

The chain has TRBV1 and TRBJ2-1; the D segment call TRBD2 is taken from the table without a DNA check. TRBV1 is termed a pseudogene. CDR3 length: 18 amino acids. The chain's CDR3 is CTSSSGEGSLDQKNEQFF. CDR3 DNA: TGCACCAGCAGCTCAGGGGAGGGTTCCTTAGACCAGAAGAATGAGCAGTTCTTC.

The gene calls are TRBV6-6 and TRBJ1-4; no reliable D call. The CDR3 is made up of 14 amino acids. Germline-derived CDR1 and CDR2 are MNHNY and SVGAGI (reference sequence). With 0 bases removed from V and 3 bases from J, the gap between germline ends came to 5 bases. Here the CDR3 DNA reads TGTGCCAGCAGTTACTCCAGGTCTAATGAAAAACTGTTTTTT. This gives the protein CASSYSRSNEKLFF.